Listed below are T cell receptor beta chains from one sample, sequenced in a study of identical twins. TCRdb independently ran MiXCR on the 5' RACE reads; one entry per CDR3 protein. This table has 280,000 or so distinct CDR3 sequences, less than 9% appearing once. The sample was also linked to a second study, of yellow fever vaccine responses in identical twins.

Sequencing was done on a sample of memory (CD45RO+) T cells sorted from blood. All receptors derive from a young woman in good health. Both conserved end residues are part of each CDR3. The D gene is left open where the match is weak. The listing skips clone size in some rows; elsewhere it reads once, few, many or a size class.

cdr3_aa: CASRSNYGGELFF
cdr3_nt: TGTGCCAGCAGGAGTAACTACGGGGGGGAGCTGTTTTTT
d_call: -
j_call: TRBJ2-2
clone_size: few
v_call: TRBV28

cdr3_aa: CASSPLGTSGGYEQYF
cdr3_nt: TGCGCCAGCAGCCCCCTCGGGACTAGCGGAGGCTACGAGCAGTACTTC
d_call: TRBD2
j_call: TRBJ2-7
clone_size: few
v_call: TRBV5-1

cdr3_aa: CATSDRRGAYNEQFF
cdr3_nt: TGTGCCACCAGTGATAGGAGGGGTGCCTACAATGAGCAGTTCTTC
d_call: -
j_call: TRBJ2-1
clone_size: many
v_call: TRBV24-1

cdr3_aa: CASRAGGGTGELFF
cdr3_nt: TGTGCCAGCAGAGCCGGAGGGGGCACCGGGGAGCTGTTTTTT
d_call: -
j_call: TRBJ2-2
clone_size: many
v_call: TRBV5-6

cdr3_aa: CAISESSGQETQYF
cdr3_nt: TGTGCCATCAGTGAGAGTAGCGGGCAAGAGACCCAGTACTTC
d_call: TRBD2
j_call: TRBJ2-5
clone_size: -
v_call: TRBV10-3

cdr3_aa: CASRLAGQNEQYF
cdr3_nt: TGTGCCAGCAGACTAGCGGGACAGAACGAGCAGTACTTC
d_call: TRBD2
j_call: TRBJ2-7
clone_size: -
v_call: TRBV7-2

cdr3_aa: CASSQDAAGVETQYF
cdr3_nt: TGCGCCAGCAGCCAAGATGCGGCAGGGGTAGAGACCCAGTACTTC
d_call: -
j_call: TRBJ2-5
clone_size: many
v_call: TRBV4-1

cdr3_aa: CASSQGAQGYNSPLHF
cdr3_nt: TGTGCCAGCAGCCAAGGCGCACAGGGGTATAATTCACCCCTCCACTTT
d_call: TRBD1
j_call: TRBJ1-6
clone_size: many
v_call: TRBV3-1

cdr3_aa: CASSRLPRNTEAFF
cdr3_nt: TGTGCCAGCAGTCGACTGCCCAGGAACACTGAAGCTTTCTTT
d_call: -
j_call: TRBJ1-1
clone_size: -
v_call: TRBV3-1

cdr3_aa: CASSQGYGTGTDTQYF
cdr3_nt: TGCGCCAGCAGCCAAGGTTACGGGACAGGCACAGATACGCAGTATTTT
d_call: TRBD1
j_call: TRBJ2-3
clone_size: few
v_call: TRBV4-1

cdr3_aa: CSAPGTSGIGEQFF
cdr3_nt: TGCAGTGCCCCCGGGACTAGCGGGATTGGTGAGCAGTTCTTC
d_call: TRBD2
j_call: TRBJ2-1
clone_size: -
v_call: TRBV20-1

cdr3_aa: CSVRGAVFYGYTF
cdr3_nt: TGCAGCGTTCGGGGGGCAGTTTTCTATGGCTACACCTTC
d_call: -
j_call: TRBJ1-2
clone_size: many
v_call: TRBV29-1

cdr3_aa: CASKRDVGYRTDTQYF
cdr3_nt: TGTGCCAGCAAACGGGACGTCGGGTACCGCACAGATACGCAGTATTTT
d_call: -
j_call: TRBJ2-3
clone_size: -
v_call: TRBV28

cdr3_aa: CASGSQGNNEQFF
cdr3_nt: TGTGCTAGTGGTTCACAGGGCAACAATGAGCAGTTCTTC
d_call: -
j_call: TRBJ2-1
clone_size: many
v_call: TRBV12-5

cdr3_aa: CASSLSRGQGVSYEQYF
cdr3_nt: TGCGCCAGCAGCCTCTCCCGGGGACAGGGGGTCTCCTACGAGCAGTACTTC
d_call: TRBD1
j_call: TRBJ2-7
clone_size: many
v_call: TRBV4-1

cdr3_aa: CASSIGQGAAYEQYF
cdr3_nt: TGTGCCAGTAGTATAGGACAGGGGGCCGCCTACGAGCAGTACTTC
d_call: TRBD1
j_call: TRBJ2-7
clone_size: -
v_call: TRBV19

cdr3_aa: CASSLGGLAGQNEQFF
cdr3_nt: TGTGCCAGCAGCTTAGGAGGGCTTGCGGGGCAAAATGAGCAGTTCTTC
d_call: -
j_call: TRBJ2-1
clone_size: many
v_call: TRBV7-9

cdr3_aa: CASTGPGSGLFF
cdr3_nt: TGTGCCAGCACGGGACCGGGGAGTGGACTGTTTTTT
d_call: -
j_call: TRBJ1-4
clone_size: -
v_call: TRBV6-1

cdr3_aa: CSAEPADNNYNEQFF
cdr3_nt: TGCAGTGCCGAACCTGCAGACAACAACTACAATGAGCAGTTCTTC
d_call: -
j_call: TRBJ2-1
clone_size: few
v_call: TRBV20-1

cdr3_aa: CASIKAPGTNEKLFF
cdr3_nt: TGTGCCAGCATCAAAGCCCCAGGGACTAATGAAAAACTGTTTTTT
d_call: -
j_call: TRBJ1-4
clone_size: few
v_call: TRBV2

cdr3_aa: CASSQDLGTPYNEQFF
cdr3_nt: TGTGCCAGCAGCCAAGATCTGGGGACACCTTACAATGAGCAGTTCTTC
d_call: -
j_call: TRBJ2-1
clone_size: few
v_call: TRBV4-2

cdr3_aa: CAISEVPSGGNNEQFF
cdr3_nt: TGTGCCATCAGTGAGGTACCTAGCGGGGGGAACAATGAGCAGTTCTTC
d_call: TRBD2
j_call: TRBJ2-1
clone_size: few
v_call: TRBV10-3

cdr3_aa: CAGSGTNPYNEQFF
cdr3_nt: TGTGCCGGTTCCGGGACTAACCCCTACAATGAGCAGTTCTTC
d_call: TRBD2
j_call: TRBJ2-1
clone_size: -
v_call: TRBV7-2

cdr3_aa: CASSLSFYEQYF
cdr3_nt: TGTGCCAGCAGCCTATCATTTTACGAGCAGTACTTC
d_call: -
j_call: TRBJ2-7
clone_size: few
v_call: TRBV7-2

cdr3_aa: CASSPRQGMETQYF
cdr3_nt: TGTGCCAGCAGCCCTCGACAGGGGATGGAGACCCAGTACTTC
d_call: TRBD1
j_call: TRBJ2-5
clone_size: many
v_call: TRBV9

cdr3_aa: CASSAEIRDNYNEQFF
cdr3_nt: TGTGCCAGCAGTGCTGAAATCCGGGACAATTACAATGAGCAGTTCTTC
d_call: -
j_call: TRBJ2-1
clone_size: many
v_call: TRBV25-1

cdr3_aa: CASSSATVGSYNEQFF
cdr3_nt: TGTGCCAGCAGCTCGGCGACAGTGGGCTCCTACAATGAGCAGTTCTTC
d_call: -
j_call: TRBJ2-1
clone_size: -
v_call: TRBV5-6

cdr3_aa: CSARVSTERGQPQHF
cdr3_nt: TGCAGTGCTAGGGTGTCGACTGAGAGGGGTCAGCCCCAGCATTTT
d_call: -
j_call: TRBJ1-5
clone_size: -
v_call: TRBV20-1

cdr3_aa: CASSLSDGTGADSPLHF
cdr3_nt: TGTGCCAGCAGTTTATCGGACGGGACAGGGGCGGATTCACCCCTCCACTTT
d_call: TRBD1
j_call: TRBJ1-6
clone_size: many
v_call: TRBV27

cdr3_aa: CSASPGPYGYTF
cdr3_nt: TGCAGTGCTAGTCCAGGGCCCTATGGCTACACCTTC
d_call: -
j_call: TRBJ1-2
clone_size: few
v_call: TRBV20-1

cdr3_aa: CASSFGAGGETQYF
cdr3_nt: TGTGCCAGCAGTTTTGGAGCGGGGGGTGAGACCCAGTACTTC
d_call: TRBD2
j_call: TRBJ2-5
clone_size: many
v_call: TRBV28

cdr3_aa: CASQWRTDTQYF
cdr3_nt: TGTGCCAGCCAGTGGCGGACAGATACGCAGTATTTT
d_call: -
j_call: TRBJ2-3
clone_size: few
v_call: TRBV25-1

cdr3_aa: CASSLAALGARNEQFF
cdr3_nt: TGTGCCAGCAGCTTAGCTGCACTGGGGGCAAGGAATGAGCAGTTCTTC
d_call: -
j_call: TRBJ2-1
clone_size: many
v_call: TRBV7-9

cdr3_aa: CASSLDRINEQFF
cdr3_nt: TGTGCCAGCAGTTTGGACAGGATTAATGAGCAGTTCTTC
d_call: TRBD1
j_call: TRBJ2-1
clone_size: few
v_call: TRBV28

cdr3_aa: CASSQTGTSGPTGELFF
cdr3_nt: TGCGCCAGCAGCCAAACCGGGACTAGCGGACCGACCGGGGAGCTGTTTTTT
d_call: TRBD2
j_call: TRBJ2-2
clone_size: -
v_call: TRBV4-1

cdr3_aa: CASSQALGGNSPLHF
cdr3_nt: TGCGCCAGCAGCCAAGCGCTGGGCGGGAATTCACCCCTCCACTTT
d_call: -
j_call: TRBJ1-6
clone_size: -
v_call: TRBV4-1

cdr3_aa: CATSDPTTGGGETQYF
cdr3_nt: TGTGCCACCAGTGACCCCACCACAGGGGGCGGGGAGACCCAGTACTTC
d_call: TRBD1
j_call: TRBJ2-5
clone_size: few
v_call: TRBV24-1

cdr3_aa: CASSTGSTEAFF
cdr3_nt: TGTGCCAGTTCGACAGGGTCCACTGAAGCTTTCTTT
d_call: TRBD1
j_call: TRBJ1-1
clone_size: many
v_call: TRBV3-1

cdr3_aa: CASRGPVSGHTQYF
cdr3_nt: TGTGCCAGCAGGGGACCTGTTAGCGGACATACGCAGTATTTT
d_call: -
j_call: TRBJ2-3
clone_size: few
v_call: TRBV12-3/TRBV12-4

cdr3_aa: CASSLQGVGAYGYTF
cdr3_nt: TGCGCCAGCAGCCTCCAGGGGGTAGGGGCCTATGGCTACACCTTC
d_call: TRBD1
j_call: TRBJ1-2
clone_size: -
v_call: TRBV4-1

cdr3_aa: CSVEGSGQGYTEAFF
cdr3_nt: TGCAGCGTTGAAGGCTCGGGACAGGGGTACACTGAAGCTTTCTTT
d_call: TRBD1
j_call: TRBJ1-1
clone_size: many
v_call: TRBV29-1

cdr3_aa: CASSVRGARGYNEQFF
cdr3_nt: TGTGCCAGCAGCGTCCGGGGGGCTAGAGGCTACAATGAGCAGTTCTTC
d_call: -
j_call: TRBJ2-1
clone_size: -
v_call: TRBV12-3/TRBV12-4

cdr3_aa: CSAGADTQYF
cdr3_nt: TGCAGTGCTGGGGCAGATACGCAGTATTTT
d_call: -
j_call: TRBJ2-3
clone_size: few
v_call: TRBV20-1

cdr3_aa: CASSLAHGRTYNEQFF
cdr3_nt: TGCGCCAGCAGCTTGGCCCATGGTAGGACCTACAATGAGCAGTTCTTC
d_call: -
j_call: TRBJ2-1
clone_size: few
v_call: TRBV5-1

cdr3_aa: CASSSSEYLYGYTF
cdr3_nt: TGTGCCAGCAGTTCTTCCGAATATTTGTATGGCTACACCTTC
d_call: -
j_call: TRBJ1-2
clone_size: -
v_call: TRBV7-9

cdr3_aa: CASQKAGQGWYGYTF
cdr3_nt: TGTGCCAGTCAAAAGGCGGGACAGGGTTGGTATGGCTACACCTTC
d_call: TRBD1
j_call: TRBJ1-2
clone_size: few
v_call: TRBV19

cdr3_aa: CASSSTSPQETQYF
cdr3_nt: TGTGCCAGCAGTTCCACTAGCCCTCAAGAGACCCAGTACTTC
d_call: -
j_call: TRBJ2-5
clone_size: -
v_call: TRBV28

cdr3_aa: CASSEAGGEAFF
cdr3_nt: TGTGCCAGCAGTGAAGCGGGGGGTGAAGCTTTCTTT
d_call: -
j_call: TRBJ1-1
clone_size: many
v_call: TRBV2

cdr3_aa: CASSALIAGGQSETQYF
cdr3_nt: TGTGCCAGCAGTGCCCTAATAGCGGGAGGGCAGTCGGAGACCCAGTACTTC
d_call: TRBD2
j_call: TRBJ2-5
clone_size: few
v_call: TRBV28

cdr3_aa: CASSSGQGEVYEQYF
cdr3_nt: TGTGCCAGCAGTTCGGGACAGGGTGAAGTCTACGAGCAGTACTTC
d_call: TRBD1
j_call: TRBJ2-7
clone_size: many
v_call: TRBV6-5

cdr3_aa: CASSINLGLGDTGELFF
cdr3_nt: TGTGCCAGTAGTATAAACCTAGGCCTGGGGGACACCGGGGAGCTGTTTTTT
d_call: -
j_call: TRBJ2-2
clone_size: -
v_call: TRBV19

cdr3_aa: CASSLSRGLDTQYF
cdr3_nt: TGTGCCAGCAGCTTATCCCGGGGCTTAGATACGCAGTATTTT
d_call: -
j_call: TRBJ2-3
clone_size: few
v_call: TRBV7-2

cdr3_aa: CASSLKGTANSNQPQHF
cdr3_nt: TGTGCCAGCAGTCTCAAAGGGACAGCAAATAGCAATCAGCCCCAGCATTTT
d_call: TRBD1
j_call: TRBJ1-5
clone_size: -
v_call: TRBV27

cdr3_aa: CASSHQRGGFSEQFF
cdr3_nt: TGTGCCAGCAGTCATCAGCGGGGGGGCTTCAGTGAGCAGTTCTTC
d_call: TRBD2
j_call: TRBJ2-1
clone_size: -
v_call: TRBV27

cdr3_aa: CASSRDRAYEQYF
cdr3_nt: TGTGCCAGCAGTAGGGACAGGGCCTACGAGCAGTACTTC
d_call: TRBD1
j_call: TRBJ2-7
clone_size: many
v_call: TRBV18